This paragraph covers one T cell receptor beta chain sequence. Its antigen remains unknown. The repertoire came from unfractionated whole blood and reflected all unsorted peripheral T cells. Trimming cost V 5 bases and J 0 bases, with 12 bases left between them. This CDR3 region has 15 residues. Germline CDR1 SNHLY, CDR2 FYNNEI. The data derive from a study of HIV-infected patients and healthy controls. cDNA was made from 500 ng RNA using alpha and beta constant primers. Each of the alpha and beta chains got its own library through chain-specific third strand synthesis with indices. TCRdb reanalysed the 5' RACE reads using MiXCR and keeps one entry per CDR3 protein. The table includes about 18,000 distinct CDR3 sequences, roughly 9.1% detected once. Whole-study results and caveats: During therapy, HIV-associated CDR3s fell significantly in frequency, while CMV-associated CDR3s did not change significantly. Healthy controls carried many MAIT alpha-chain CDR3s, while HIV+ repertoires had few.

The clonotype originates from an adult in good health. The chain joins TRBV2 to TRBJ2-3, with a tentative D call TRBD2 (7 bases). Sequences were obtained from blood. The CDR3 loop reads CASSPGGGSTDTQYF. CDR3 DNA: TGTGCCAGCAGTCCGGGCGGGGGCAGCACAGATACGCAGTATTTT.